This T cell receptor (beta chain) was retrieved from a study of blood T cell repertoires in COVID-19. In the authors' methods: For nucleated cells, counts were estimated from reference gene primer amplification. This table comes from immunoSEQ multiplex PCR, and its TCRdb copy is limited to in-frame clones, with some not included. That table gives V, J and clone size, and the DNA gave D and trimming. The table records approximately 300,000 clones, 70% to 90% of them present only once. This study enrolled people aged 18 to 89 from 24 US geographic areas. The study counted Cohort 3 donors as recovered given two negative PCRs, clearance, or symptom resolution. The CDR3 is 13 amino acids. Trimming pared 2 bases from V and 3 bases from J, leaving 7 bases between. Germline V gene lookup returns CDR1 MNHNY and CDR2 SVGAGI (reference sequence).

Sequencing was performed on PBMCs or T cells enriched from blood (not recorded which). This clonotype was obtained from a woman under 40 who had recovered from COVID-19. The chain recombines TRBV6-6 with TRBJ1-2; no clear D gene. The CDR3 nucleotides read TGTGCCAGCAGTTACGGTTCGGACTATGGCTACACCTTC. This encodes CASSYGSDYGYTF.